This is a list of T cell receptor beta chains from one sample in a study of blood T cell repertoires in COVID-19. Sequencing was performed with immunoSEQ multiplex PCR; in TCRdb, only in-frame clones are kept and a portion is missing. The sample shows some 250,000 clones, 75% to 90% of them seen only once. The specimen was peripheral blood. The origin of the receptors is a woman aged 25 to 39 who had recovered from COVID-19. The conserved cysteine and the conserved F or W are not part of the CDR3 here. Fields, in order: V gene, CDR3 length, CDR3 protein.

V: TRBV6-1
length: 15
CDR3: ASSDAGRSWAVQPQH

V: TRBV10-2
length: 10
CDR3: ASSYRDGGYT

V: TRBV19
length: 16
CDR3: ASSIRLAGGKNTGELF

V: TRBV7-9
length: 11
CDR3: ASSRDRNTEAF

V: TRBV5-1
length: 13
CDR3: ASSGTGARYNEQF

V: TRBV6-6
length: 13
CDR3: ASSLGTGYVYGYT

V: TRBV6-2/TRBV6-3
length: 13
CDR3: ASSSTSGFNEKLF

V: TRBV28
length: 14
CDR3: ASSKDRGVAKNIQY

V: TRBV7-9
length: 11
CDR3: ASSPATNEKLF

V: TRBV5-4
length: 13
CDR3: ASSPGGLAKETQY

V: TRBV3-1/TRBV3-2
length: 13
CDR3: ASSQDPAGGNEQF

V: TRBV2
length: 15
CDR3: ASTGTGGASSNQPQH

V: TRBV5-4
length: 12
CDR3: ASSSDRYRGEQY

V: TRBV27
length: 14
CDR3: ASSLTGGSSYNEQF

V: TRBV7-9
length: 12
CDR3: ASSPRTGDYGYT

V: TRBV9
length: 13
CDR3: ASSARHTGESEQF

V: TRBV19
length: 13
CDR3: ASTPLDRPNEKLF

V: TRBV5-1
length: 11
CDR3: ASSPRVMDTQY

V: TRBV6-5
length: 11
CDR3: ASNHRESYEQY

V: TRBV4-2
length: 14
CDR3: ASSQASGDGSYEQY

V: TRBV6-5
length: 13
CDR3: ASSRQIWGNTEAF

V: TRBV19
length: 12
CDR3: ASSIPSGPDTQY

V: TRBV2
length: 10
CDR3: ASSRDSGEQY

V: TRBV11-2
length: 10
CDR3: ASSLKPGELF

V: TRBV18
length: 12
CDR3: ASSPLAELETQY

V: TRBV6-5
length: 9
CDR3: ASKTGGRLF

V: TRBV29-1
length: 13
CDR3: SVVRLAGNTGELF

V: TRBV15
length: 18
CDR3: ATSRDLVGGQGLEDGELF

V: TRBV7-9
length: 11
CDR3: ARTVLRAQPQH

V: TRBV4-2
length: 14
CDR3: ASSPGQAGNTGELF

V: TRBV19
length: 13
CDR3: ASSSRQGSVEKLF

V: TRBV6-6
length: 13
CDR3: ASSPGTGKNTEAF

V: TRBV30
length: 10
CDR3: AWSVGRGGYT

V: TRBV10-3
length: 14
CDR3: AISESGQPSNQPQH

V: TRBV2
length: 12
CDR3: ASSEEKGQFGAF

V: TRBV30
length: 11
CDR3: AWSGGNTGELF

V: TRBV10-3
length: 14
CDR3: AISEGGQYSNQPQH

V: TRBV19
length: 17
CDR3: ASSSQPLAGGNSYNEQF

V: TRBV13
length: 13
CDR3: ASSPEEGSHSPLH

V: TRBV12-5
length: 12
CDR3: ASGLTGGPYGYT